The T cell receptor (gamma chain) under discussion was sequenced for a study of Vδ1+ human thymocytes. This CDR3 is 11 amino acids long. Germline CDR1 reads VENAVY; CDR2 reads YDSYNSRV. V was pared by 5 bases and J by 11 bases, with 9 bases of the junction left unmatched. The template was reverse-transcribed extracted RNA. CDR3 amplicons came from multiplex PCR with pooled V-gene forward and constant-region reverse primers. TCRdb applied CATT to the multiplex PCR reads for clone calling. The sample lists tens of thousands of gamma-chain clones, 20% to 25% seen once, with around 2% in the top ten. The sorted cells were CD3+ Vdelta1+ Vdelta2- thymocytes from alphabeta-depleted thymus. Purity of the sorted Vdelta1+ thymocytes ranged from about 97% to 99.6%. About this clone itself: The antigen is not known.

Study-wide results and limits: Unlike peripheral blood Vdelta1+ controls, thymic delta-chain sequences included about 20% Vdelta2 and few Vdelta3. Many TRG clonotypes were shared between donors; TRD repertoires were essentially private. Thymic TRG and TRD repertoires appeared highly polyclonal, with Gaussian CDR3 length distributions.

The genes are TRGV8 and TRGJ1 or TRGJ2. This receptor was identified in a girl under three years old who had congenital heart surgery. The sequenced sample consisted of Vdelta1+ gamma-delta thymocytes from the thymus. The sample's subset: FACS-sorted CD3+ TCRalphabeta- TCRVdelta1+ TCRVdelta2- thymocytes. For the CDR3, the DNA is TGTGCCACCTGGGTACTAAGGGAGAAACTCTTT. Amino acid sequence: CATWVLREKLF.